These 29 T cell receptor beta chains originate from one sample sequenced in a study of response to subunit inactivated influenza vaccine listed by TCRdb under 2018. The library was obtained by RT-PCR. The instrument given in TCRdb is Illumina HiSeq 2500. The raw public reads went through TCRdb reprocessing: fastp at Q25, MiXCR clone calling, in-frame beta chains kept. Rows with one shared CDR3 protein collapse into an entry with the most common genes and DNA. Recorded for this sample are approximately 250,000 distinct CDR3 sequences; 12% of them occurred a single time. The top ten clonotypes cover approximately 8.3% of the sample. Specimen: non-naive T cells sorted from PBMCs, collected 14 days before vaccination. The sample's cell subset or site label, in plain terms: memory T cell fraction. All receptors come from a man between 45 and 60 years old who received an inactivated influenza vaccine. Donor details come from another sample of the same person, matched by shared clones.

This clonotype appeared a few times. The V and J genes are TRBV6-1 and TRBJ2-1, with TRBD2 matching 11 bases. Trimming took 7 bases from V and 4 from J; bases not matched to a gene: 6. The CDR3 totals 15 residues. Germline CDR1 reads MNHNS; CDR2 reads SASEGT. The chain's CDR3 is CASTVAGGRYNEQFF. CDR3 nucleotides: TGTGCCAGCACTGTAGCGGGGGGGCGTTACAATGAGCAGTTCTTC.

The gene calls are TRBV5-6 and TRBJ2-3; D uncertain. The germline gives CDR1 SGHDT, CDR2 YYEEEE. The CDR3 length is 14 residues. Trimming pared 0 bases from V and 6 bases from J, leaving 11 bases between. CDR3 sequence reads: CASSLVTGQDTQYF. The CDR3 coding sequence is TGTGCCAGCAGCTTGGTTACTGGTCAGGATACGCAGTATTTT.

This clonotype was detected a few times. CDR3 region: CASSGDRGVYEQYF. The CDR3 nucleotides are TGTGCCAGCAGTGGCGACAGGGGAGTTTACGAGCAGTACTTC. This rearrangement joins TRBV2 to TRBJ2-7; 8 bases match TRBD1. Trimming removed 4 bases from V and 4 bases from J; junction bases left unmatched: 6. Germline CDR1 and CDR2: SNHLY and FYNNEI. The CDR3 covers 14 residues.

This clonotype turned up a few times. The genes are TRBV20-1 and TRBJ2-5, with D perhaps matching TRBD2 (6 bases). The CDR3 spans 12 residues. Germline V gene data show CDR1 as DFQATT and CDR2 as SNEGSKA (reference sequence). With 3 bases removed from V and 5 bases from J, the gap between germline ends came to 10 bases. CDR3 loop: CSARMGGETQYF. The CDR3 bases are TGCAGTGCTAGGATGGGGGGTGAGACCCAGTACTTC.

The V and J genes are TRBV4-2 and TRBJ1-2; D is undetermined. The V gene's germline CDR1 is LGHNA and CDR2 YNFKEQ. V lost 0 bases to trimming and J lost 4 bases, with 15 bases between them. This CDR3 contains 16 residues. CDR3 protein: CASSQESSGFSYGYTF. CDR3 nucleotides: TGTGCCAGCAGCCAAGAAAGTTCGGGATTCAGCTATGGCTACACCTTC.

This clonotype has more than one count but fewer than ten. The chain joins TRBV19 to TRBJ2-3; maybe TRBD2 (5 bases). The CDR3 loop spans 14 amino acids. V dropped 3 bases and J dropped 2 bases, with 9 bases sitting between them. The germline V gene has CDR1 LNHDA and CDR2 SQIVND (reference sequence). CDR3 sequence (DNA): TGTGCCAGTAGTATCGGACTTTTCACAGATACGCAGTATTTT. Translation gives CASSIGLFTDTQYF. Variable domain in full (rest from reference TRBV19 and TRBJ2-3): DGGITQSPKYLFRKEGQNVTLSCEQNLNHDAMYWYRQDPGQGLRLIYYSQIVNDFQKGDIAEGYSVSREKKESFPLTVTSAQKNPTAFYLCASSIGLFTDTQYFGPGTRLTVL.

This clonotype appeared many times. The chain couples TRBV15 to TRBJ2-6; 8 bases map to TRBD2. The CDR3 contains 18 residues. Germline lookup yields CDR1 LNHNV and CDR2 YYDKDF (reference sequence). Trimming at V came to 0 bases and at J to 2 bases, leaving 6 bases not matched to a gene. The DNA of the CDR3 is TGTGCCACCAGCAGAGATGGTCGACTAGCGCCTGGGGCCAACGTCCTGACTTTC. This codes for CATSRDGRLAPGANVLTF. The full variable domain, completed using reference TRBV15 and TRBJ2-6, is DAMVIQNPRYQVTQFGKPVTLSCSQTLNHNVMYWYQQKSSQAPKLLFHYYDKDFNNEADTPDNFQSRRPNTSFCFLDIRSPGLGDTAMYLCATSRDGRLAPGANVLTFGAGSRLTVL.

This chain uses TRBV20-1 with TRBJ2-3; D perhaps matches TRBD2 (5 bases). Per germline, CDR1 DFQATT and CDR2 SNEGSKA (reference sequence). V was pared by 0 bases and J by 1 base, with 8 bases between. The CDR3 loop spans 14 amino acids. The CDR3 sequence: CSARDLARTDTQYF. CDR3 sequence (DNA): TGCAGTGCTAGAGATCTAGCTCGCACAGATACGCAGTATTTT.

The chain couples TRBV3-1 to TRBJ1-2, with a tentative D call TRBD1 (5 bases). V was cut by 2 bases and J by 4 bases, with 11 bases left in between. Germline values: CDR1 LGHDT, CDR2 YNNKEL (reference sequence). This CDR3 spans 14 amino acids. CDR3 residues: CASSQRGQVYGYTF. CDR3 bases: TGTGCCAGCAGCCAACGCGGACAAGTCTATGGCTACACCTTC. Together with reference TRBV3-1 and TRBJ1-2, the CDR3 gives the full variable domain: DTAVSQTPKYLVTQMGNDKSIKCEQNLGHDTMYWYKQDSKKFLKIMFSYNNKELIINETVPNRFSPKSPDKAHLNLHINSLELGDSAVYFCASSQRGQVYGYTFGSGTRLTVV.

This clonotype was seen at least ten times. V gene TRBV15 combines with J gene TRBJ2-1, with 8 bases matching TRBD1. The CDR3 is 15 residues long. Germline CDR1 reads LNHNV; CDR2 reads YYDKDF (reference sequence). V gave up 4 bases and J gave up 2 bases; unmatched junction bases: 4. As DNA, the CDR3 is TGTGCCACCAGCACGACAGGGGCGCCCTACAATGAGCAGTTCTTC. It specifies CATSTTGAPYNEQFF.

J is TRBJ1-2 and V is TRBV5-5; D is unclear. This CDR3 comprises 14 residues. V lost 0 bases and J 6 bases, leaving 12 bases between the germline ends. From germline, CDR1 is SGHKS and CDR2 YYEKEE (reference sequence). The CDR3 DNA reads TGTGCCAGCAGCTTGGATTTGGGCACCCATGGCTACACCTTC. Translation: CASSLDLGTHGYTF.

V is TRBV7-9 and J is TRBJ2-1, with TRBD2 matching over 8 bases. The V gene end was trimmed by 3 bases and the J gene end by 6 bases; junction bases not matched to a gene: 4. CDR1 is SEHNR, CDR2 FQNEAQ, per germline (reference sequence). This CDR3 contains 14 residues. CDR3 residues: CASSLVGLVNEQFF. In DNA form, the CDR3 reads TGTGCCAGCAGCTTGGTGGGACTAGTCAATGAGCAGTTCTTC.

This clonotype was counted ten times or more. The rearrangement joins TRBV5-1 to TRBJ1-1; possibly TRBD1 for D (6 bases). This CDR3 is 15 amino acids long. Germline CDR1 and CDR2: SGHRS and YFSETQ. V was cut by 3 bases and J by 5 bases, with 17 bases left in between. CDR3 coding DNA: TGCGCCAGCAGCTCTACAGGGTCACGGGGGACTGAAGCTTTCTTT. Translated: CASSSTGSRGTEAFF.

V gene TRBV28 combines with J gene TRBJ1-1; D is possibly TRBD1 (6 bases). The CDR3 has 12 amino acids. Deletions cut 3 bases from V and 10 bases from J, with 12 bases between. From germline, CDR1 is MDHEN and CDR2 SYDVKM. CDR3 loop: CASSFRGAIAFF. The DNA of the CDR3 is TGTGCCAGCAGTTTTCGGGGGGCGATAGCTTTCTTT.

V is TRBV2 and J is TRBJ2-1; D remains unclear. With 6 bases removed from V and 1 base from J, the gap between germline ends came to 13 bases. Looked up from germline, CDR1 is SNHLY and CDR2 is FYNNEI. The CDR3 spans 15 residues. The CDR3: CASRERPSSYNEQFF. In DNA, the CDR3 is TGTGCCAGCAGGGAGCGCCCAAGTTCCTACAATGAGCAGTTCTTC. Combining the CDR3 with reference TRBV2 and TRBJ2-1 gives the whole variable domain EPEVTQTPSHQVTQMGQEVILRCVPISNHLYFYWYRQILGQKVEFLVSFYNNEISEKSEIFDDQFSVERPDGSNFTLKIRSTKLEDSAMYFCASRERPSSYNEQFFGPGTRLTVL.

In this sample, this clonotype turned up many times. The chain carries TRBV28 and TRBJ1-1; D uncertain. Germline lookup yields CDR1 MDHEN and CDR2 SYDVKM. This CDR3 comprises 11 residues. Trimming left V 3 bases short and J 5 bases short, with 4 bases between. CDR3 amino acids: CASSFRTEAFF. CDR3 DNA: TGTGCCAGCAGTTTTCGGACTGAAGCTTTCTTT.

The chain is built from TRBV20-1 and TRBJ1-2; 10 positions agree with TRBD1. V lost 6 bases to trimming and J lost 8 bases; unmatched junction nucleotides: 15. Per the germline V gene, CDR1 is DFQATT and CDR2 is SNEGSKA (reference sequence). This CDR3 is 15 amino acids long. The CDR3 protein is CSAAPPGQGREGYTF. CDR3 bases: TGCAGTGCCGCGCCTCCGGGACAGGGGAGAGAGGGCTACACCTTC.

This clonotype was recorded many times. The CDR3 spells CASRRTPDTGELFF. The CDR3 DNA reads TGTGCCAGCAGAAGGACACCGGACACCGGGGAGCTGTTTTTT. The rearrangement joins TRBV2 to TRBJ2-2, with D tentatively TRBD1 (5 bases). The CDR3 is 14 residues long. Germline V gene sequence: CDR1 SNHLY, CDR2 FYNNEI. The V end lost 6 bases, the J end lost 3 bases, and 11 bases lay between the germline ends.

The rearrangement links TRBV5-1 to TRBJ2-1, with TRBD2 matching over 9 bases. V was pared by 2 bases and J by 7 bases, with 7 bases of the junction left unmatched. Germline V gives CDR1 SGHRS, CDR2 YFSETQ. The CDR3 is 15 residues long. The CDR3 DNA follows: TGCGCCAGCAGCTTTAATGGCGGGGGGGTTAATGAGCAGTTCTTC. It codes for CASSFNGGGVNEQFF.

V gene TRBV6-1 combines with J gene TRBJ2-2, with no clear D. Trimming removed 7 bases at V and 0 bases at J, with 15 bases between. The CDR3 consists of 16 residues. Germline V gives CDR1 MNHNS, CDR2 SASEGT. The CDR3 is CASTPAGEANTGELFF. The CDR3 region has the DNA TGTGCCAGCACCCCGGCAGGTGAAGCGAACACCGGGGAGCTGTTTTTT.

This clonotype turned up a few times. CDR3 amino acids: CASSQGARVQETQYF. CDR3 bases: TGTGCCAGCAGCCAAGGGGCCAGGGTCCAAGAGACCCAGTACTTC. The chain recombines TRBV4-2 with TRBJ2-5; possible D gene TRBD1, 5 bases. V lost 1 base and J lost 1, with 10 bases in between. The CDR3 is made up of 15 amino acids. The germline gives CDR1 LGHNA, CDR2 YNFKEQ.

This rearrangement joins TRBV18 to TRBJ2-1; TRBD2 agrees at 7 bases. Per germline, CDR1 KGHSH and CDR2 LQKENI. This CDR3 has 12 amino acids. V trimming: 3 bases; J trimming: 15 bases; junction bases outside the gene matches: 8. CDR3 sequence: CASSPDAGEAFF. CDR3 sequence (DNA): TGTGCCAGCTCACCCGATGCGGGAGAGGCGTTCTTC.

This chain joins TRBV4-3 and TRBJ1-5; TRBD1 is a possible D gene (5 bases). The CDR3 sequence is 15 residues long. Germline V gene sequence: CDR1 LGHNA, CDR2 YSLEER. V lost 4 bases and J 3 bases, leaving 13 bases between the germline ends. CDR3 sequence (DNA): TGCGCCAGCAGCCCCGAAGCGGGGGTCAATCAGCCCCAGCATTTT. Residues: CASSPEAGVNQPQHF.

The chain combines TRBV9 with TRBJ2-2, with D perhaps being TRBD1 or TRBD2 (5 bases each). Trimming left V 3 bases short and J 0 bases short, with 18 bases between. Germline-derived CDR1 and CDR2 are SGDLS and YYNGEE. The CDR3 is 18 residues long. The DNA for the CDR3 is TGTGCCAGCAGCGCACACTCCGGGACGCTCGCGAACACCGGGGAGCTGTTTTTT. Translation: CASSAHSGTLANTGELFF.

This chain links TRBV5-1 with TRBJ2-7, with D perhaps TRBD1 (6 bases). The V end was cut by 0 bases, the J end by 6 bases, with 13 bases between. There are 14 residues in the CDR3. Germline assignment: CDR1 SGHRS and CDR2 YFSETQ. The CDR3 region has the DNA TGCGCCAGCAGCTTGGACAGGGTAGCTCTCGAGCAGTACTTC. Its translation is CASSLDRVALEQYF.

The table lists this clonotype with a few counts. V gene TRBV24-1 combines with J gene TRBJ2-2; 9 nucleotides match TRBD1. V lost 0 bases to trimming and J lost 5 bases; unmatched junction nucleotides: 6. Germline CDR1 is KGHDR and CDR2 is SFDVKD. This CDR3 has 17 amino acids. CDR3 nucleotides: TGTGCCACCAGTGATTTGCCAAGCGACAGGGGGACCGGGGAGCTGTTTTTT. Protein sequence: CATSDLPSDRGTGELFF.

This clonotype was seen a handful of times. The chain joins TRBV12-3 or TRBV12-4 to TRBJ1-1, with TRBD1 identical over 8 bases. The CDR3 covers 15 residues. The V gene end was trimmed by 6 bases and the J gene end by 1 base; junction bases not matched to a gene: 7. This CDR3 reads CASSKDREGNTEAFF. CDR3 bases: TGTGCCAGCAGCAAGGACAGGGAGGGGAACACTGAAGCTTTCTTT.

The chain has TRBV28 and TRBJ2-7; 9 bases agree with TRBD1. CDR1 is MDHEN, CDR2 SYDVKM, per germline. The CDR3 is 16 residues long. V was pared by 5 bases and J by 2 bases, with 10 bases of the junction left unmatched. DNA of the CDR3: TGTGCCAGCAGTGCGACAGGGGGTCAAACGGCCTACGAGCAGTACTTC. This encodes CASSATGGQTAYEQYF.

This clonotype showed up just a few times. In DNA form, the CDR3 reads TGTGCCAGCAGTTTCGCGACAGGGGGATACTATGGCTACACCTTC. Translating gives CASSFATGGYYGYTF. V is TRBV28 and J is TRBJ1-2; 9 bases match TRBD1. The CDR3 is 15 residues long. V shed 3 bases and J 3 bases; nucleotides not matched to a gene: 5. The germline V gene has CDR1 MDHEN and CDR2 SYDVKM.